Shown below are 7 T cell receptor beta chains from a single sample sequenced in a study of sequential checkpoint blockade in melanoma (dated by TCRdb to the late 2010s). This specimen's treatment or condition label, per the study, means: randomized to nivolumab then ipilimumab (arm A) or the reverse (arm B). Library method: the immunoSEQ multiplex PCR assay. TCRdb re-hosts the immuneACCESS table, in-frame sequences only. Its copies lack some clones; in the studies checked, an unresolved V gene accounts for under half of them, and the cause for the rest is not known. This sample has tens of thousands of clones in its table, and less than 85% of those were observed once. Under 20% of the sample goes to the ten largest clones. This sample comprised CD8+ T cells sorted from blood (inferred from file names), obtained from a patient given nivolumab and ipilimumab in sequence. The source of these receptors is a human donor with melanoma.

This rearrangement joins TRBV4-1 to TRBJ2-4; 7 positions match TRBD2. Looked up from germline, CDR1 is MGHRA and CDR2 is YSYEKL. V lost 0 bases to trimming and J lost 8 bases; unmatched junction nucleotides: 7. The CDR3 is 15 residues long. The CDR3: CASSQEYWGGDIQYF. As DNA, the CDR3 is TGCGCCAGCAGCCAAGAGTATTGGGGGGGAGACATTCAGTACTTC.

The V and J genes are TRBV6-4 and TRBJ2-6; the match to TRBD1 covers 11 bases. The J segment lost 2 bases and the V segment lost 2 bases, leaving 2 bases of the junction unmatched. This CDR3 contains 17 residues. CDR1 and CDR2 (germline): MRHNA, SNTAGT. The chain's CDR3 is CASSDTDRGPGANVLTF. The CDR3 DNA reads as TGTGCCAGCAGTGACACGGACAGGGGGCCTGGGGCCAACGTCCTGACTTTC.

J is TRBJ1-5 and V is TRBV2, with 10 bases fitting TRBD1. The germline CDR1 and CDR2 sequences are SNHLY and FYNNEI. CDR3 length: 14 amino acids. V gave up 7 bases and J gave up 7 bases; unmatched junction bases: 7. The CDR3 reads CASTLGQGVQPQHF. Here the CDR3 DNA reads TGTGCCAGCACTCTAGGACAGGGGGTACAGCCCCAGCATTTT.

The chain employs TRBV27 and TRBJ1-1, with D maybe TRBD1 (5 bases). Germline V gene lookup returns CDR1 MNHEY and CDR2 SMNVEV (reference sequence). V was shortened by 8 bases and J by 1 base, with 17 bases between the two germline ends. The CDR3 sequence is 15 residues long. The CDR3 DNA reads TGTGCCAGCGGGCTAGACAGAGGAGCGAACACTGAAGCTTTCTTT. Its protein product is CASGLDRGANTEAFF.

The chain uses TRBV27 and TRBJ2-5, with D tentatively TRBD2 (6 bases). Trimming took off 1 base at V and 4 bases at J, with 10 bases between the two ends. The germline CDR1 and CDR2 sequences are MNHEY and SMNVEV (reference sequence). CDR3 size: 14 residues. The CDR3 sequence is CASSLYRRGETQYF. The CDR3, as DNA: TGTGCCAGCAGTTTATACAGGAGGGGAGAGACCCAGTACTTC.

The CDR3 DNA reads as TGTGCCAGCAGTCCGCGGCCGCGCTCCTACAATGAGCAGTTCTTC. Its translation is CASSPRPRSYNEQFF. V gene TRBV2 combines with J gene TRBJ2-1; unclear D gene. In germline, CDR1 is SNHLY, CDR2 FYNNEI. The CDR3 is 15 residues long. V gave up 5 bases and J gave up 0 bases, with 11 bases separating them. The whole variable domain, remainder taken from reference TRBV2 and TRBJ2-1, is EPEVTQTPSHQVTQMGQEVILRCVPISNHLYFYWYRQILGQKVEFLVSFYNNEISEKSEIFDDQFSVERPDGSNFTLKIRSTKLEDSAMYFCASSPRPRSYNEQFFGPGTRLTVL.

V is TRBV29-1 and J is TRBJ2-2; D not certain. The germline CDR1 and CDR2 sequences are SQVTM and ANQGSEA. This CDR3 has 14 amino acids. V was shortened by 1 base and J by 2 bases, with 8 bases between the two germline ends. The CDR3 coding sequence is TGCAGCGTTGAAGGGGTAGCTAACACCGGGGAGCTGTTTTTT. It translates to CSVEGVANTGELFF.